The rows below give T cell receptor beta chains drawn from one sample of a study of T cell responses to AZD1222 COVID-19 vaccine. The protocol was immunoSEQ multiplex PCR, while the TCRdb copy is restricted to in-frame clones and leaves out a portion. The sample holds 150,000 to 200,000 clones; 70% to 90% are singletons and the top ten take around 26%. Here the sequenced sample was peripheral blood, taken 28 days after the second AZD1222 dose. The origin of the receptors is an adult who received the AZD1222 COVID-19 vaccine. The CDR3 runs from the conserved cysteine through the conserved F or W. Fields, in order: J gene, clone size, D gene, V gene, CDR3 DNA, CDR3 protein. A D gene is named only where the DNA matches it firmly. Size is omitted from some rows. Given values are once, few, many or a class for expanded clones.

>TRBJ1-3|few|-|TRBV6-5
TGTGCCAGCAGTTACGAGGCGGGTCTATCTGGAAACACCATATATTTT
CASSYEAGLSGNTIYF
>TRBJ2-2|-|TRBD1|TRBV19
TGTGCCAGTAGCACACGCGGGACAGGGGGCACCGGGGAGCTGTTTTTT
CASSTRGTGGTGELFF
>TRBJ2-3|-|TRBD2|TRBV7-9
TGTGCCAGCAGTTTGACTAGCGGAGGGACAGATACGCAGTATTTT
CASSLTSGGTDTQYF
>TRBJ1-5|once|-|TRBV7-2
TGTGCCAGCAGCTTGGCGGGGGGGGTCTCGCGTCAGCCCCAGCATTTT
CASSLAGGVSRQPQHF
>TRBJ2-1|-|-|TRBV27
TGTGCCAGCAGAATTCGAAGACAGTCCCATGAGCAGTTCTTC
CASRIRRQSHEQFF
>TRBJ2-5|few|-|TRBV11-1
TGTGCCAGCAGTGACTGGTACCAAGAGACCCAGTACTTC
CASSDWYQETQYF
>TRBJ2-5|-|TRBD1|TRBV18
TGTGCCAGCTCACAGGACAGGCAAGAGACCCAGTACTTC
CASSQDRQETQYF
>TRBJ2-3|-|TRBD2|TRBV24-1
TGTGCCACCAGTGACCCAAGCGGGGCTAGCACAGATACGCAGTATTTT
CATSDPSGASTDTQYF
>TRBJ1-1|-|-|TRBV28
TGTGCCAGCAGTTTAGGACAGTTTGAAGCTTTCTTT
CASSLGQFEAFF
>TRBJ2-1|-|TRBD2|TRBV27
TGTGCCAGCAGAACTATACGGCTAGCGGGGGATTACAATGAGCAGTTCTTC
CASRTIRLAGDYNEQFF
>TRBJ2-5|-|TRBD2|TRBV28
TGTGCCAGCAGCCCCCCCTTAGCGGGCGTCCAAGAGACCCAGTACTTC
CASSPPLAGVQETQYF
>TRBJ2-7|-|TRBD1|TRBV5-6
TGTGCCAGCAGCGGGACAGGTATAGCCTACGAGCAGTACTTC
CASSGTGIAYEQYF
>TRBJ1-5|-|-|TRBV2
TGTGCCAGCAGTGAAGGAGGGGGGGTTTTTAGGCCCCAGCATTTT
CASSEGGGVFRPQHF
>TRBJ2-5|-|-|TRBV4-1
TGCGCCAGCAGCCAAGATCGGGAGACCCAGTACTTC
CASSQDRETQYF
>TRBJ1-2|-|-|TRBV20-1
TGCAGTGCTATTGAGGGCAGGACCTCACTCTATGGCTACACCTTC
CSAIEGRTSLYGYTF